The 13 T cell receptor beta chains below were found in one sample sequenced in a study of CD8 T cells in Susac syndrome. With random hexamers, reverse transcription was performed on about 0.45 to 1 ug of RNA. One entry per CDR3 protein results from TCRdb running MiXCR on the immunoSEQ multiplex PCR reads. The sample lists 140,000 to 150,000 distinct CDR3 sequences, around 96% occurring once. Sequencing used CD4+ T cells from PBMCs. These receptors were obtained from a human donor with multiple sclerosis.

This rearrangement joins TRBV7-8 to TRBJ2-5; unclear D gene. The CDR3 spans 14 residues. CDR1 and CDR2 from the germline V gene are SGHVS and FQNEAQ. V shed 2 bases and J shed 1 base, with 8 bases lying between them. CDR3 sequence: CASSLNGFQETQYF. CDR3 nucleotide sequence: TGTGCCAGCAGCTTAAACGGATTCCAAGAGACCCAGTACTTC.

In DNA, the CDR3 is TGTGCCAGTAGTGTCGGCTCGGTCCAGCCCCAGCATTTT. Amino acid sequence: CASSVGSVQPQHF. The V and J genes are TRBV19 and TRBJ1-5; no definite D call. The CDR3 covers 13 residues. V was pared by 5 bases and J by 7 bases, with 12 bases between. Germline V gives CDR1 LNHDA, CDR2 SQIVND (reference sequence).

The chain joins TRBV5-1 to TRBJ1-5; D might be TRBD1 (6 bases). CDR3 length equals 15 residues. Looked up from germline, CDR1 is SGHRS and CDR2 is YFSETQ. Trimming removed 0 bases at V and 5 bases at J, with 12 bases between. The CDR3 region has the DNA TGCGCCAGCAGCTTGGTCGGGGGGGCGCATCAGCCCCAGCATTTT. Its translation is CASSLVGGAHQPQHF.

The rearrangement joins TRBV29-1 to TRBJ1-4; TRBD1 is a possible D gene (5 bases). Trimming pared 4 bases from V and 2 bases from J, leaving 14 bases between. The CDR3 runs to 15 residues. Germline loops: CDR1 SQVTM, CDR2 ANQGSEA. CDR3 sequence reads: CSVVGTGGTNEKLFF. The CDR3 nucleotides are TGCAGCGTTGTGGGGACCGGGGGGACTAATGAAAAACTGTTTTTT.

The CDR3 is CASNRLAGDETQYF. CDR3 DNA: TGTGCCAGCAATAGACTAGCGGGAGATGAGACCCAGTACTTC. The chain couples TRBV28 to TRBJ2-5, with TRBD2 matching 12 bases. Germline-derived CDR1 and CDR2 are MDHEN and SYDVKM. Losses at the gene ends were 7 bases for V and 5 bases for J; bases not matched to a gene: 5. CDR3 size: 14 residues.

CDR3 nucleotide sequence: TGTGCCAGCCGATCCGGGGTCTACCCCTACGAGCAGTACTTC. Amino acid sequence: CASRSGVYPYEQYF. The chain couples TRBV13 to TRBJ2-7; TRBD2 might be the D (5 bases). Trimming left V 8 bases short and J 2 bases short, with 16 bases between. This CDR3 is 14 amino acids long. Germline V gene data show CDR1 as PRHDT and CDR2 as FYEKMQ (reference sequence).

This sequence joins TRBV29-1 and TRBJ2-3, with TRBD1 identical over 7 bases. Looked up from germline, CDR1 is SQVTM and CDR2 is ANQGSEA. V trimming: 1 base; J trimming: 2 bases; junction bases outside the gene matches: 9. The CDR3 is 16 residues long. This CDR3 is CSVEALDRVVTDTQYF. The CDR3 DNA follows: TGCAGCGTTGAAGCCTTAGACAGGGTGGTCACAGATACGCAGTATTTT.

The gene calls are TRBV19 and TRBJ2-5; 8 bases fit TRBD2. The V segment lost 5 bases and the J segment 4 bases; nucleotides outside the gene matches: 6. Germline loops: CDR1 LNHDA, CDR2 SQIVND (reference sequence). CDR3 length: 14 amino acids. CDR3 sequence: CASSRGRLLETQYF. CDR3 DNA: TGTGCCAGTAGTCGCGGGAGGCTCCTAGAGACCCAGTACTTC.

This sequence joins TRBV5-1 and TRBJ2-1, with 8 bases aligning to TRBD2. Germline V gene sequence: CDR1 SGHRS, CDR2 YFSETQ. CDR3 length: 15 residues. The J segment lost 6 bases and the V segment lost 0 bases, leaving 5 bases of the junction unmatched. For the CDR3, the DNA is TGCGCCAGCAGCTTGGCGGCGGGGGGCGGCAATGAGCAGTTCTTC. This codes for CASSLAAGGGNEQFF.

The chain combines TRBV9 with TRBJ2-2, with 7 bases lining up with TRBD1. The V gene end was trimmed by 4 bases and the J gene end by 4 bases; junction bases not matched to a gene: 4. The CDR3 has 14 amino acids. CDR1 and CDR2 from the germline V gene are SGDLS and YYNGEE. The CDR3 nucleotides are TGTGCCAGCAGCTCTGGGACAGCCACCGGGGAGCTGTTTTTT. Translated: CASSSGTATGELFF.

The rearrangement links TRBV24-1 to TRBJ2-1; D is unresolved. CDR3 length equals 16 residues. Trimming left V 4 bases short and J 0 bases short, with 12 bases between. CDR1 is KGHDR, CDR2 SFDVKD, per germline. CDR3 nucleotides: TGTGCCACCAGTGACCCAGACGCAACCTCCTACAATGAGCAGTTCTTC. Encoded protein: CATSDPDATSYNEQFF.

The V call is TRBV7-2, the J call TRBJ2-1; 9 bases fit TRBD2. Germline CDR1 is SGHTA and CDR2 is FQGNSA. This CDR3 region has 14 residues. V was clipped by 6 bases and J by 6 bases; unmatched bases: 6. CDR3 sequence (DNA): TGTGCCAGCAGAGCGGGGGGACCGATCAATGAGCAGTTCTTC. Its translation: CASRAGGPINEQFF.

The CDR3 reads CASSVIGSSYNSPLHF. Written as DNA, the CDR3 is TGTGCCAGCAGTGTTATAGGAAGCAGCTATAATTCACCCCTCCACTTT. The gene calls are TRBV2 and TRBJ1-6, with D uncertain. The CDR3 runs to 16 residues. Germline V gene lookup returns CDR1 SNHLY and CDR2 FYNNEI. V shed 4 bases and J shed 3 bases, with 13 bases lying between them.